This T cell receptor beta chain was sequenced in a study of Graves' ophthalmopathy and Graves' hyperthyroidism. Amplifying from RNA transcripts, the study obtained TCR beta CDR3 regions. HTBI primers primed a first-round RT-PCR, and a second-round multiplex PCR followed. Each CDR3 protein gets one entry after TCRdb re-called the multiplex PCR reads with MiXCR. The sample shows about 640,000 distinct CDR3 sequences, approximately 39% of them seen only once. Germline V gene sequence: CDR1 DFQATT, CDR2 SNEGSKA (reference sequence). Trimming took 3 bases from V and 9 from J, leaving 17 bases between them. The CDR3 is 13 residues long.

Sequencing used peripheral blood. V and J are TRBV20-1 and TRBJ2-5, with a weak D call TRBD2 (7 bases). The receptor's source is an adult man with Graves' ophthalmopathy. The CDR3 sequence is CSARSGGGQPQYF. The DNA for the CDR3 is TGCAGTGCTAGGTCGGGGGGAGGACAGCCCCAGTACTTC.